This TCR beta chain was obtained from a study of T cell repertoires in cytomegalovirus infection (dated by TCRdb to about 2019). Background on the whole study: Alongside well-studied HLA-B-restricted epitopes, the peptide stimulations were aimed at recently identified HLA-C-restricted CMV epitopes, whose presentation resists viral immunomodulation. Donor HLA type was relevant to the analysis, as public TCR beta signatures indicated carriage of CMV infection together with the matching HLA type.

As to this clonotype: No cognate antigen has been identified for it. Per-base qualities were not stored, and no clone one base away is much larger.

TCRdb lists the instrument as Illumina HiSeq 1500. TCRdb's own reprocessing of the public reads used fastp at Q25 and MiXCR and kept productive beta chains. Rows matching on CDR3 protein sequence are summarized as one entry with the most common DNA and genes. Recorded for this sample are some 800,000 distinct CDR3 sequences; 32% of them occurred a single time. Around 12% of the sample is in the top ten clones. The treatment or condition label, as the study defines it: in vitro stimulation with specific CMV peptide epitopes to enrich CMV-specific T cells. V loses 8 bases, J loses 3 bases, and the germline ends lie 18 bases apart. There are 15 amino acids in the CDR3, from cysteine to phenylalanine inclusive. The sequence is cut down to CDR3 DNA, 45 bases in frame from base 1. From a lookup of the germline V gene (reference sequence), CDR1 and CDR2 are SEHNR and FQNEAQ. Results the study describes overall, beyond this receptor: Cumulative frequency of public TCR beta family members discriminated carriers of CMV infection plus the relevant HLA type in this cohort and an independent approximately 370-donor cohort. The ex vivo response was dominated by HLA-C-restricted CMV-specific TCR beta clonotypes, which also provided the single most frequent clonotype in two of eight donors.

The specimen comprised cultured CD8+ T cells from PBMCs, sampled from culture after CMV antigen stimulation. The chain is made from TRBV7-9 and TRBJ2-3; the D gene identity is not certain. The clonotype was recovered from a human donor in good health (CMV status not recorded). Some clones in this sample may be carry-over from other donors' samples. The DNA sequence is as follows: TGTGCCAGCTCCCGTTCCCCGGGTGAGACAGATACGCAGTATTTT. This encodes CASSRSPGETDTQYF.